This is a list of T cell receptor beta chains from one sample in a study of blood T cell repertoires in COVID-19. TCRdb's table, derived via immunoSEQ multiplex PCR, lists solely in-frame clones and lacks some. The data contain 150,000 to 200,000 clones, just under 85% of them singletons. What was sequenced was peripheral blood. The receptors here all came from a human donor with acute or convalescent COVID-19. The donor label of this sample is uncertain. CDR3s include the opening cysteine and the closing phenylalanine or tryptophan. Fields, in order: V gene, CDR3 protein.

v_call: TRBV28
cdr3_aa: CASSAGQGYTEAFF

v_call: TRBV5-4
cdr3_aa: CASSLLNSPLHF

v_call: TRBV28
cdr3_aa: CASSLSQGVSYNSPLHF

v_call: TRBV7-8
cdr3_aa: CASSSLGLGGAFF

v_call: TRBV12-3/TRBV12-4
cdr3_aa: CASSLVPSDTQYF

v_call: TRBV6-2/TRBV6-3
cdr3_aa: CASSRTSGRALGELFF

v_call: TRBV7-3
cdr3_aa: CASSLTGPSQEQYF

v_call: TRBV11-2
cdr3_aa: CASSLAGFQPQHF

v_call: TRBV6-6
cdr3_aa: CATARGIREKLFF

v_call: TRBV4-1
cdr3_aa: CASATSGSSTGELFF

v_call: TRBV7-2
cdr3_aa: CASSPSVGPNEQFF

v_call: TRBV3-1/TRBV3-2
cdr3_aa: CASSQSGNSNQPQHF

v_call: TRBV10-1
cdr3_aa: CARTGYQPQHF

v_call: TRBV10-3
cdr3_aa: CAINVGGNTGELFF

v_call: TRBV19
cdr3_aa: CASSDRNTDTQYF

v_call: TRBV28
cdr3_aa: CASSLGGRGNEQFF

v_call: TRBV1
cdr3_aa: CTSSQETGDQPQHF

v_call: TRBV7-9
cdr3_aa: CASSLTDNEQFF

v_call: TRBV11-3
cdr3_aa: CASSGGALPYEQYF

v_call: TRBV18
cdr3_aa: CASSSSEETQYF

v_call: TRBV7-8
cdr3_aa: CASSLDFGGGYGYTF

v_call: TRBV11-2
cdr3_aa: CASSLSGLQAYNEQFF

v_call: TRBV2
cdr3_aa: CASKGQGLYTEAFF

v_call: TRBV4-1
cdr3_aa: CASSGLAETYEQYF

v_call: TRBV6-2/TRBV6-3
cdr3_aa: CASSQTGWGNQPQHF

v_call: TRBV5-4
cdr3_aa: CASSPTARRPGANVLTF

v_call: TRBV19
cdr3_aa: CASSIISGGTGVSEQFF

v_call: TRBV19
cdr3_aa: CASSIPGLAGVGGTQYF

v_call: TRBV19
cdr3_aa: CASTLYAGQGGNQPQHF

v_call: TRBV7-8
cdr3_aa: CASSLTGNTGELFF

v_call: TRBV7-2
cdr3_aa: CASSVTSGIPGEQYF

v_call: TRBV10-3
cdr3_aa: CAISEPSGTGVSYEQYF

v_call: TRBV9
cdr3_aa: CASSTGTGLLIYGYTF

v_call: TRBV7-3
cdr3_aa: CASSLRLAGDPGELFF

v_call: TRBV12-3/TRBV12-4
cdr3_aa: CASSPTEKEKLFF

v_call: TRBV6-2/TRBV6-3
cdr3_aa: CASSYSGQGKYEQYF

v_call: TRBV6-1
cdr3_aa: CASSEATTGAYGYTF

v_call: TRBV19
cdr3_aa: CASSRSGTAYEQYF

v_call: TRBV3-1/TRBV3-2
cdr3_aa: CASSKGQGAHSNQPQHF

v_call: TRBV7-9
cdr3_aa: CASSSLTGYYGYTF

v_call: TRBV5-6
cdr3_aa: CASSLILSRNTEAFF

v_call: TRBV6-6
cdr3_aa: CASIDRDSRDTQYF

v_call: TRBV7-2
cdr3_aa: CASASDRGRQPQHF

v_call: TRBV30
cdr3_aa: CASGQNQQWNYNSPLHF

v_call: TRBV18
cdr3_aa: CASSPRQALPGYTF

v_call: TRBV30
cdr3_aa: CALNRGLGEAFF

v_call: TRBV21-1
cdr3_aa: CASSKEVAGWLTDTQYF

v_call: TRBV3-1/TRBV3-2
cdr3_aa: CASSQDSAYEQYF

v_call: TRBV6-2/TRBV6-3
cdr3_aa: CASSLQGANEQFF

v_call: TRBV5-4
cdr3_aa: CASTVPSGSTHEQFF

v_call: TRBV6-2/TRBV6-3
cdr3_aa: CASSYGGANLSNQPQHF

v_call: TRBV18
cdr3_aa: CASSRGGSDEQYF

v_call: TRBV27
cdr3_aa: CASSLTSGRASGANVLTF

v_call: TRBV7-9
cdr3_aa: CASSLTGDQPQHF

v_call: TRBV29-1
cdr3_aa: CSAGQGAETQYF

v_call: TRBV6-5
cdr3_aa: CASRLRDRGVYEQYF

v_call: TRBV2
cdr3_aa: CASSGRVSSYEQYF

v_call: TRBV18
cdr3_aa: CASSPQDSSGNTIYF

v_call: TRBV27
cdr3_aa: CASAVHPGVNQPQHF

v_call: TRBV20-1
cdr3_aa: CSASRDRGEPPLHF